This T cell receptor (beta chain) is from a study of Tregs in tolerant kidney transplant recipients. Sequencing used immunoSEQ multiplex PCR; TCRdb keeps in-frame clones, though not all of them. The table includes around 74,000 clones, 95% to 98% detected once. The study, taken as a whole, reports: Biological reproducibility was not directly addressed in this study. Findings come from small patient numbers and require larger validation.

Of note for this clone: The antigen is undetermined.

CDR3 length equals 13 residues. Trimming removed 6 bases from V and 10 bases from J; junction bases left unmatched: 5. Germline CDR1 and CDR2: MNHEY and SVGAGI. CD4+CD25+CD127- Tregs, CD4+CD25- non-Tregs, CD4 and CD8 cells were sorted. The chain uses TRBV6-5 and TRBJ2-7; 14 bases line up with TRBD2. The material sequenced was CD4+ T cells from blood, taken before the transplant. The TCR sequence derives from a human donor who received a combined kidney and bone marrow transplant. The CDR3 bases are TGTGCCAGCAGCAGAGGGACTAGCGGGAGCCAGTACTTC. Encoded protein: CASSRGTSGSQYF.